A selection of T cell receptor beta chains follows, all from one sample in a study of shared clonotypes between healthy human individuals. Data came from immunoSEQ multiplex PCR; TCRdb stores just in-frame clones and leaves some out. The profile shows roughly 510,000 clones, nearly 80% of them singletons. Sequenced sample: PBMCs. The receptors here all came from a woman aged 40 to 50 in good health. Some clones in this sample may be carry-over from other donors' samples. The CDR3 runs from the conserved cysteine through the conserved F or W. A D gene is named only where the DNA matches it firmly. Part of the rows lack a size; the others show once, few, many or a class for expanded clones.

V gene	D gene	J gene	CDR3 length	clone size	CDR3 protein	CDR3 DNA
TRBV4-3	NA	TRBJ2-1	14	NA	CASSLGQRYNEQFF	TGCGCCAGCAGCCTGGGACAAAGGTACAATGAGCAGTTCTTC
TRBV6-1	TRBD1	TRBJ1-2	18	NA	CASSDLRDRIAPNYGYTF	TGTGCCAGCAGTGACCTCCGGGACAGGATTGCCCCAAACTATGGCTACACCTTC
TRBV18	NA	TRBJ2-7	11	once	CASSRDYEQYF	TGTGCCAGCTCACGGGATTACGAGCAGTACTTC
TRBV6-1	NA	TRBJ2-7	15	NA	CASIRIEGTSYEQYF	TGTGCCAGCATAAGGATAGAGGGAACTTCCTACGAGCAGTACTTC
TRBV11-1	NA	TRBJ2-6	15	NA	CASSGPGTGANVLTF	TGTGCCAGCAGCGGCCCCGGGACTGGGGCCAACGTCCTGACTTTC
TRBV7-9	TRBD2	TRBJ2-1	15	once	CASSHSGRTYNEQFF	TGTGCCAGCAGCCACAGCGGGAGAACCTACAATGAGCAGTTCTTC
TRBV4-2	TRBD1	TRBJ2-7	16	NA	CASSQDTGTGSYEQYF	TGTGCCAGCAGCCAAGATACGGGGACAGGCAGCTACGAGCAGTACTTC
TRBV9	NA	TRBJ2-5	11	NA	CASSHGETQYF	TGTGCCAGCAGCCACGGGGAGACCCAGTACTTC
TRBV11-2	NA	TRBJ2-7	15	NA	CASSLSLLGGYEQYF	TGTGCCAGCAGCTTAAGTCTACTTGGGGGTTACGAGCAGTACTTC
TRBV7-2	NA	TRBJ2-3	14	NA	CASSPLILTDTQYF	TGTGCCAGCAGCCCACTTATTCTCACAGATACGCAGTATTTT
TRBV4-1	NA	TRBJ2-1	18	NA	CASSHKYAGTGTYNEQFF	TGCGCCAGCAGCCACAAGTACGCCGGGACGGGGACCTACAATGAGCAGTTCTTC
TRBV19	NA	TRBJ1-2	13	NA	CASTRGSEYGYTF	TGTGCCAGTACGCGGGGTTCGGAGTATGGCTACACCTTC
TRBV12-5	NA	TRBJ2-5	13	NA	CASGPGPGETQYF	TGTGCTAGTGGGCCGGGACCCGGTGAGACCCAGTACTTC
TRBV4-1	NA	TRBJ2-7	14	NA	CASSQDARRYKQYF	TGCGCCAGCAGCCAAGATGCGAGACGATACAAGCAGTACTTC
TRBV15	NA	TRBJ1-1	15	NA	CATSRGGFWNTEAFF	TGTGCCACCAGCAGAGGGGGGTTTTGGAACACTGAAGCTTTCTTT
TRBV19	NA	TRBJ2-3	16	NA	CASSTRGAGFQDTQYF	TGTGCCAGTAGTACGAGGGGGGCAGGCTTTCAAGATACGCAGTATTTT
TRBV7-9	TRBD2	TRBJ2-2	15	NA	CASSLFAGVTGELFF	TGTGCCAGCAGCTTATTTGCGGGAGTCACCGGGGAGCTGTTTTTT
TRBV18	NA	TRBJ1-1	14	NA	CASSPRDVNTEAFF	TGTGCCAGCTCACCCCGGGACGTGAACACTGAAGCTTTCTTT
TRBV10-1	NA	TRBJ2-1	13	NA	CAPRTSSYNEQFF	TGCGCCCCAAGGACGAGCTCCTACAATGAGCAGTTCTTC
TRBV19	NA	TRBJ2-5	13	NA	CASSVQGGETQYF	TGTGCCAGTAGTGTACAGGGAGGGGAGACCCAGTACTTC
TRBV5-4	NA	TRBJ2-1	13	NA	CASSFPDVGEQFF	TGTGCCAGCAGCTTCCCTGACGTGGGGGAGCAGTTCTTC
TRBV9	NA	TRBJ2-7	12	NA	CASSGVGAEQYF	TGTGCCAGCAGCGGGGTTGGGGCCGAGCAGTACTTC
TRBV11-1	NA	TRBJ1-6	13	NA	CASSSTRITPLHF	TGTGCCAGCAGCTCCACGAGGATTACACCCCTCCACTTT
TRBV28	TRBD2	TRBJ2-7	16	few	CASSRTRGLATYEQYF	TGTGCCAGCAGCCGTACCCGGGGACTAGCGACCTACGAGCAGTACTTC
TRBV6-1	TRBD1	TRBJ1-5	15	NA	CASSGPDRGNQPQHF	TGTGCCAGCAGTGGCCCGGACAGGGGTAATCAGCCCCAGCATTTT
TRBV2	NA	TRBJ2-7	12	once	CASRAAQGWQYF	TGTGCCAGCAGGGCGGCCCAGGGATGGCAGTACTTC
TRBV5-1	NA	TRBJ2-2	15	NA	CASSFTSSGIRELFF	TGCGCCAGCAGCTTTACTAGCTCCGGTATTAGGGAGCTGTTTTTT
TRBV9	NA	TRBJ1-5	13	NA	CASSVGRGQPQHF	TGTGCCAGCAGCGTAGGCCGGGGGCAGCCCCAGCATTTT
TRBV4-1	TRBD2	TRBJ2-7	14	NA	CASSRTSGIYEQYF	TGCGCCAGCAGCCGTACTAGCGGGATATACGAGCAGTACTTC
TRBV7-9	TRBD2	TRBJ2-4	15	few	CASSPSGRDKNIQYF	TGTGCCAGCAGCCCAAGCGGGAGAGACAAAAACATTCAGTACTTC
TRBV7-2	NA	TRBJ1-1	15	NA	CASSRGAGSPEEAFF	TGTGCCAGCAGCCGGGGGGCGGGTAGCCCCGAAGAAGCTTTCTTT
TRBV1	NA	TRBJ1-1	19	NA	CTSSHHEGQGYGKNTEAFF	TGCACCAGCAGCCACCACGAGGGACAGGGCTATGGGAAGAACACTGAAGCTTTCTTT
TRBV20-1	NA	TRBJ2-1	10	NA	CSAARGEQFF	TGCAGTGCCGCTAGGGGTGAGCAGTTCTTC
TRBV28	NA	TRBJ2-1	13	NA	CASTKYRVGEQFF	TGTGCCAGCACTAAGTACAGGGTGGGTGAGCAGTTCTTC
TRBV7-7	TRBD2	TRBJ2-1	13	few	CARRVAGFDEQFF	TGTGCTAGGCGGGTAGCGGGATTCGATGAGCAGTTCTTC
TRBV21-1	NA	TRBJ1-1	16	NA	CASSSPAMKGRIEAFF	TGTGCCAGCAGCAGCCCCGCTATGAAGGGTCGGATAGAAGCTTTCTTT
TRBV11-1	TRBD2	TRBJ2-5	16	once	CASSLGRLALKETQYF	TGTGCCAGCAGCTTAGGGAGACTAGCTTTGAAAGAGACCCAGTACTTC
TRBV30	NA	TRBJ1-3	18	NA	CAWITRRFPTFSGNTIYF	TGTGCCTGGATCACTCGACGATTCCCAACCTTTTCTGGAAACACCATATATTTT
TRBV6-5	NA	TRBJ2-1	16	NA	CASSYSVLALNNEQFF	TGTGCCAGCAGTTACTCGGTCTTAGCGCTAAACAATGAGCAGTTCTTC
TRBV4-2	TRBD1	TRBJ1-5	16	NA	CASSQEGTGGYQPQHF	TGTGCCAGCAGCCAAGAAGGGACAGGGGGTTATCAGCCCCAGCATTTT
TRBV27	TRBD2	TRBJ2-7	15	NA	CASSLTTSGSGEQYF	TGTGCCAGCAGTTTAACGACTAGCGGGAGTGGCGAGCAGTACTTC
TRBV5-1	NA	TRBJ2-7	14	NA	CASSFQGQSYEQYF	TGCGCCAGCAGCTTCCAGGGCCAGAGCTACGAGCAGTACTTC
TRBV5-1	NA	TRBJ2-3	14	few	CASSLGASTDTQYF	TGCGCCAGCAGCTTGGGCGCTAGCACAGATACGCAGTATTTT
TRBV30	NA	TRBJ2-7	11	NA	CAWSEGYEQYF	TGTGCCTGGAGCGAGGGCTACGAGCAGTACTTC
TRBV4-1	NA	TRBJ1-3	15	few	CASSQGPKSGNTIYF	TGCGCCAGCAGCCAAGGGCCTAAGTCTGGAAACACCATATATTTT
TRBV11-1	NA	TRBJ2-2	14	NA	CASSLRWNTGELFF	TGTGCCAGCAGCTTACGATGGAACACCGGGGAGCTGTTTTTT
TRBV30	NA	TRBJ2-5	12	few	CAWTVQGETQYF	TGTGCCTGGACAGTGCAAGGAGAGACCCAGTACTTC
TRBV11-2	TRBD2	TRBJ2-1	17	NA	CASSLAPLAGAYNEQFF	TGTGCCAGCAGCTTAGCCCCGCTAGCGGGGGCCTACAATGAGCAGTTCTTC
TRBV27	TRBD1	TRBJ1-2	16	NA	CASSLTRTGRDYGYTF	TGTGCCAGCAGTCTGACCCGGACAGGGCGGGACTATGGCTACACCTTC
TRBV4-1	NA	TRBJ1-3	18	NA	CASSQPAGGRRSGNTIYF	TGCGCCAGCAGCCAGCCGGCTGGAGGACGACGATCTGGAAACACCATATATTTT
TRBV29-1	TRBD2	TRBJ2-7	15	NA	CSVTLAGGSFYEQYF	TGCAGCGTGACACTAGCGGGAGGTTCCTTCTACGAGCAGTACTTC
TRBV11-2	NA	TRBJ2-4	16	NA	CASSLDHRGAGNIQYF	TGTGCCAGCAGCTTAGATCACCGAGGGGCGGGGAACATTCAGTACTTC
TRBV30	NA	TRBJ2-3	14	few	CAWGDLPFTDTQYF	TGTGCCTGGGGGGACTTACCATTCACAGATACGCAGTATTTT
TRBV10-2	NA	TRBJ1-1	14	NA	CASSQPQGNTEAFF	TGCGCCAGCTCCCAGCCACAGGGTAACACTGAAGCTTTCTTT